The 8 T cell receptor beta chains presented below share a single source sample, sequenced in a study of blood T cell repertoires in COVID-19. Sequencing used immunoSEQ multiplex PCR; TCRdb keeps in-frame clones, though not all of them. This table holds fewer than 85,000 clones, about 76% found once. Specimen: peripheral blood. The receptors were gathered from a woman of 80 years or more with active or convalescent COVID-19.

V and J are TRBV6-2 or TRBV6-3 and TRBJ2-3; D is unresolved. CDR3 length equals 12 residues. The germline V gene encodes CDR1 MNHEY and CDR2 SVGEGT. The ends were cut back, 5 bases at V and 9 bases at J, with 12 bases in the middle. This CDR3 is CASSPQLGTQYF. In DNA form, the CDR3 reads TGTGCCAGCAGTCCCCAGCTAGGCACGCAGTATTTT.

The V gene is TRBV9, the J gene TRBJ2-5; 10 bases map to TRBD2. CDR3 length: 14 amino acids. With 1 base clipped from V and 5 bases from J, the junction kept 2 bases outside the gene matches. Germline V gives CDR1 SGDLS, CDR2 YYNGEE. In DNA, the CDR3 is TGTGCCAGCAGCGTAAGCGGGGGGGCCGAGACCCAGTACTTC. Amino acid sequence: CASSVSGGAETQYF.

The chain links TRBV12-5 to TRBJ1-1, with D maybe TRBD1 (5 bases). Trimming cost V 6 bases and J 2 bases, with 10 bases left between them. Germline V lookup: CDR1 LGHNT, CDR2 FRNRAP. This CDR3 region has 13 residues. This chain's CDR3 is CASGSQGNTEAFF. The CDR3 nucleotides are TGTGCTAGTGGCTCTCAGGGAAACACTGAAGCTTTCTTT.

The J gene is TRBJ2-5, the V gene TRBV4-3; 9 bases fit TRBD2. The CDR3 length is 15 residues. Unmatched junction bases numbered 4, after V lost 0 bases and J lost 5 bases. CDR1 and CDR2 (germline): LGHNA, YSLEER. CDR3 DNA sequence: TGCGCCAGCAGCCAAGAGCGGGGGGGCAGTGAGACCCAGTACTTC. This translates into CASSQERGGSETQYF.

The CDR3: CASSPGPPGNSPLHF. Written as DNA, the CDR3 is TGTGCCAGCAGCCCGGGTCCCCCCGGGAATTCACCCCTCCACTTT. The chain employs TRBV6-2 or TRBV6-3 and TRBJ1-6; D uncertain. Germline-derived CDR1 and CDR2 are MNHEY and SVGEGT. Trimming removed 6 bases at V and 7 bases at J, with 16 bases between. CDR3 length: 15 residues.

This rearrangement joins TRBV21-1 to TRBJ1-2; the D call TRBD1 from the table was never checked on the DNA. TRBV21-1 is shown as a pseudogene. This CDR3 is built from 17 residues. The CDR3 here is CASKPMGPSELNYGYTF. DNA for the CDR3: TGTGCCAGCAAACCCATGGGGCCGTCGGAGTTAAACTATGGCTACACCTTC.

The J gene is TRBJ2-7, the V gene TRBV11-2; D is unclear. Trimming shortened V by 0 bases and J by 3 bases, and 9 bases separated the two germline ends. Germline V gene lookup returns CDR1 SGHAT and CDR2 FQNNGV. The CDR3 is 14 residues long. The CDR3 sequence is CASSLDRGGYEQYF. The CDR3 DNA is TGTGCCAGCAGCTTAGATCGAGGCGGCTACGAGCAGTACTTC.

The CDR3 is CASSFSGTDLLYF. As DNA, the CDR3 is TGCGCCAGCAGCTTTTCCGGGACAGACCTATTATACTTC. V gene TRBV5-1 combines with J gene TRBJ2-7; 7 bases match TRBD1. Germline V gene data show CDR1 as SGHRS and CDR2 as YFSETQ. V shed 2 bases, J shed 13 bases, and the junction held 12 bases outside the gene matches. The CDR3 is 13 amino acids.